The TCR beta chain under discussion was sequenced for a study of PD-L1 blockade in urothelial cancer. Study summary: Blood analyses occurred 3 weeks (second dose) and 6 weeks post treatment start. The study's findings and limits: Better survival was predicted by below-median pretreatment blood TCR clonality.

Sample time point: pretreatment peripheral blood. The data were produced by immunoSEQ multiplex PCR, yet TCRdb's version contains in-frame clones alone and is incomplete. Of roughly 50,000 clones listed, approximately 90% are singletons. V was trimmed by 1 base and J by 8 bases, leaving 14 bases between them. The germline CDR1 and CDR2 sequences are SGHVS and FQNEAQ. This CDR3 has 15 amino acids. A note on this clone: Its matching antigen is unknown.

The sample in question was PBMCs, obtained around atezolizumab (anti-PD-L1) treatment. This rearrangement joins TRBV7-8 to TRBJ1-4; D perhaps matches TRBD1 (5 bases). This clonotype was sampled from a woman aged 55-69 years with urothelial cancer. DNA for the CDR3: TGTGCCAGCAGCTTAGAAGCAGGGTTACAGGAAAAACTGTTTTTT. Protein sequence: CASSLEAGLQEKLFF.